These 26 T cell receptor beta chains originate from one sample sequenced in a study of beta chain features in type 1 diabetes. General study points: In all four CD4+ subsets, TCRB CDR3 length was significantly, moderately reduced in type 1 diabetes.

Every isolated RNA sample was fully reverse transcribed, so sequencing captured expressed TCRB transcripts. Profiling relied on immunoSEQ multiplex PCR, and the TCRdb table lists in-frame clones only, not all of them. The sample yields around 240,000 clones, roughly 16% seen once. These TCRs' antigens remain unknown. Sequencing input: naive CD4+ T cells from blood. The receptors stem from a young man with type 1 diabetes.

This clone was seen only a few times. The chain links TRBV30 to TRBJ1-3; 7 nucleotides match TRBD1. Germline values: CDR1 GTSNPN, CDR2 SVGIG (reference sequence). Trimming took 2 bases from V and 2 from J; bases not matched to a gene: 6. The CDR3 sequence is 15 residues long. The CDR3: CAWSPTGEAGNTIYF. The CDR3 nucleotides read TGTGCCTGGAGTCCTACAGGGGAGGCTGGAAACACCATATATTTT.

The V call is TRBV7-9, the J call TRBJ2-5, with 9 bases fitting TRBD1. The CDR3 has 15 residues. From germline, CDR1 is SEHNR and CDR2 FQNEAQ (reference sequence). J was trimmed by 5 bases and V by 6 bases; bases with no gene match: 10. CDR3 sequence reads: CASSFNRGRFETQYF. CDR3 bases: TGTGCCAGCAGTTTCAACAGGGGGCGGTTCGAGACCCAGTACTTC.

This clone was found a few times. The chain employs TRBV7-2 and TRBJ2-7, with D uncertain. Trimming shortened V by 2 bases and J by 4 bases, and 6 bases separated the two germline ends. This CDR3 contains 12 residues. Germline CDR1 and CDR2: SGHTA and FQGNSA. The CDR3 sequence: CASSLPYYEQYF. DNA for the CDR3: TGTGCCAGCAGCTTACCATATTACGAGCAGTACTTC. Combining the CDR3 with reference TRBV7-2 and TRBJ2-7 gives the whole variable domain GAGVSQSPSNKVTEKGKDVELRCDPISGHTALYWYRQSLGQGLEFLIYFQGNSAPDKSGLPSDRFSAERTGGSVSTLTIQRTQQEDSAVYLCASSLPYYEQYFGPGTRLTVT.

Comment on this clone: Other DNA sequences of this sample code for an identical CDR3. The chain links TRBV29-1 to TRBJ2-5; a possible D gene is TRBD1 (5 bases). The CDR3 is 13 residues long. V shed 4 bases and J shed 1 base, with 10 bases lying between them. Germline lookup yields CDR1 SQVTM and CDR2 ANQGSEA. CDR3 region: CSVGRVLQETQYF. The CDR3 DNA is TGCAGCGTTGGCAGGGTCCTCCAAGAGACCCAGTACTTC.

Points on this clone: The sample has other DNA sequences that encode this CDR3 too. This chain uses TRBV29-1 with TRBJ2-7, with D perhaps being TRBD1 or TRBD2 (5 bases each). The length of the CDR3 is 12 residues. Germline V CDR1 and CDR2: SQVTM, ANQGSEA. V was trimmed by 5 bases and J by 3 bases, leaving 11 bases between them. The CDR3 nucleotides read TGCAGCGTTAGGGCAGGGAGCTACGAGCAGTACTTC. Its translation: CSVRAGSYEQYF.

On this clone itself: One junction end does not reproduce the germline sequence, and a read error may be involved. This chain connects TRBV7-7 to TRBJ2-1, with D perhaps matching TRBD1 (6 bases). The length of the CDR3 is 15 residues. Per germline, CDR1 SSHAT and CDR2 FNYEAQ (reference sequence). This chain's CDR3 is CASSPGVSAYNEQFF. CDR3 nucleotide sequence: TGTGCTAGCAGCCCAGGGGTGTCGGCCTACAATGAGCAGTTCTTC.

V is TRBV5-4 and J is TRBJ2-2, with TRBD2 as a possible D gene (5 bases). CDR3 length: 15 amino acids. Trimming removed 5 bases from V and 2 bases from J, with 13 bases in between. Germline CDR1 and CDR2: SGHNT and YYREEE (reference sequence). CDR3 DNA: TGTGCCAGCAGTTACGAACCGGGAAACACCGGGGAGCTGTTTTTT. It is translated as CASSYEPGNTGELFF.

This chain links TRBV28 with TRBJ1-2; no reliable D call. Trimming took off 8 bases at V and 6 bases at J, with 7 bases between the two ends. The CDR3 loop spans 10 amino acids. Germline V gives CDR1 MDHEN, CDR2 SYDVKM. CDR3 sequence (DNA): TGTGCCAGCTTCAAGAATGGCTACACCTTC. Amino acid sequence: CASFKNGYTF.

This clone has only a few counts. The V gene is TRBV19, the J gene TRBJ2-1, with TRBD1 as a possible D gene (6 bases). The V gene lost 10 bases and the J gene lost 5 bases, with 15 bases spanning the gap. Germline V gene sequence: CDR1 LNHDA, CDR2 SQIVND (reference sequence). There are 13 residues in the CDR3. The CDR3 here is CAIGQPGHNEQFF. DNA of the CDR3: TGTGCCATCGGACAGCCCGGCCACAATGAGCAGTTCTTC.

The chain has TRBV25-1 and TRBJ1-4, with D perhaps TRBD1 (5 bases). The germline V and J ends were trimmed by 3 bases and 4 bases, with 12 bases remaining between them. The CDR3 contains 15 residues. Looked up from germline, CDR1 is MGHDK and CDR2 is SYGVNS. The chain's CDR3 is CASSEHRWGNEKLFF. For the CDR3, the DNA is TGTGCCAGCAGTGAGCACAGGTGGGGTAATGAAAAACTGTTTTTT.

The V call is TRBV30, the J call TRBJ1-5; D is unclear. This CDR3 has 13 residues. V dropped 1 base and J dropped 4 bases, with 8 bases sitting between them. The germline V gene has CDR1 GTSNPN and CDR2 SVGIG (reference sequence). The CDR3 DNA reads as TGTGCCTGGAGTGGACGGGAAAATCAGCCCCAGCATTTT. Amino acid sequence: CAWSGRENQPQHF.

This clone was detected a few times. The CDR3 nucleotides are TGTGCCTGGAGTCGGGAGAGGAAGAAGTACTTC. This codes for CAWSRERKKYF. The chain couples TRBV30 to TRBJ2-7; D may be TRBD2 (6 bases). CDR1 is GTSNPN, CDR2 SVGIG, per germline (reference sequence). CDR3 length equals 11 residues. Trimming removed 2 bases from V and 11 bases from J, with 13 bases in between.

This clone was found a few times. V and J are TRBV28 and TRBJ2-7, with unresolved D. Trimming stripped 2 bases from V and 6 bases from J, with 8 bases between. This CDR3 spans 12 amino acids. Per the germline V gene, CDR1 is MDHEN and CDR2 is SYDVKM. Written as DNA, the CDR3 is TGTGCCAGCAGTTTACTCGGATCCGAGCAGTACTTC. It is translated as CASSLLGSEQYF.

The sample holds a few counts of this clone. V usage is TRBV7-2 and J usage is TRBJ2-1; a weak D match, TRBD1 (6 bases). Trimming removed 4 bases at V and 9 bases at J, with 13 bases between. The CDR3 has 13 amino acids. Germline V lookup: CDR1 SGHTA, CDR2 FQGNSA. The CDR3 nucleotides read TGTGCCAGCAGCTATCGACAGGTTCCTGAGCAGTTCTTC. Encoded protein: CASSYRQVPEQFF. Combining the CDR3 with reference TRBV7-2 and TRBJ2-1 gives the whole variable domain GAGVSQSPSNKVTEKGKDVELRCDPISGHTALYWYRQSLGQGLEFLIYFQGNSAPDKSGLPSDRFSAERTGGSVSTLTIQRTQQEDSAVYLCASSYRQVPEQFFGPGTRLTVL.

This chain links TRBV7-2 with TRBJ2-5; the match to TRBD1 covers 7 bases. The CDR3 length is 14 residues. Germline V gene data show CDR1 as SGHTA and CDR2 as FQGNSA. Unmatched junction bases numbered 11, after V lost 8 bases and J lost 5 bases. CDR3 in DNA: TGTGCCAGCCGGCAATACAGGGGCCGGGAGACCCAGTACTTC. Amino acid sequence: CASRQYRGRETQYF.

The chain has TRBV28 and TRBJ2-6; TRBD1 is a possible D gene (6 bases). V was pared by 5 bases and J by 0 bases, with 11 bases between. The CDR3 has 16 amino acids. Per the germline V gene, CDR1 is MDHEN and CDR2 is SYDVKM. This chain's CDR3 is CASSKDSYSGANVLTF. DNA for the CDR3: TGTGCCAGCAGTAAGGACAGCTACTCTGGGGCCAACGTCCTGACTTTC.

This clone was detected a few times. V is TRBV14 and J is TRBJ2-7, with D maybe TRBD2 (5 bases). V lost 0 bases and J lost 2, with 11 bases in between. The CDR3 has 15 amino acids. CDR1 and CDR2 (germline): SGHDN, FVKESK. The CDR3 bases are TGTGCCAGCAGCCAAGATCCCCCGGAGGCCTACGAGCAGTACTTC. Protein: CASSQDPPEAYEQYF.

V and J are TRBV10-3 and TRBJ1-5; D is unclear. The CDR3 loop spans 12 amino acids. The germline V and J ends were trimmed by 0 bases and 8 bases, with 5 bases remaining between them. Germline CDR1 reads ENHRY; CDR2 reads SYGVKD. The CDR3 loop reads CAISESGKPQHF. Here the CDR3 DNA reads TGTGCCATCAGTGAGTCGGGCAAGCCCCAGCATTTT.

This clone appeared a few times. V and J are TRBV5-4 and TRBJ1-4; perhaps TRBD1 as D (6 bases). This CDR3 spans 15 amino acids. The germline V and J ends were trimmed by 6 bases and 8 bases, with 20 bases remaining between them. The germline V gene encodes CDR1 SGHNT and CDR2 YYREEE (reference sequence). The DNA of the CDR3 is TGTGCCAGCATGGGGACAAACGGGAACTCGGAAAAACTGTTTTTT. This gives the protein CASMGTNGNSEKLFF. The full variable domain, with the rest looked up from reference TRBV5-4 and TRBJ1-4, is ETGVTQSPTHLIKTRGQQVTLRCSSQSGHNTVSWYQQALGQGPQFIFQYYREEENGRGNFPPRFSGLQFPNYSSELNVNALELDDSALYLCASMGTNGNSEKLFFGSGTQLSVL.

This sequence joins TRBV7-2 and TRBJ2-1; D is ambiguous. Deletions cut 5 bases from V and 5 bases from J, with 10 bases between. CDR1 SGHTA and CDR2 FQGNSA come from the germline V gene. The length of the CDR3 is 13 residues. For the CDR3, the DNA is TGTGCCAGCAGCCTCATATGGGACAATGAGCAGTTCTTC. Translation gives CASSLIWDNEQFF.

This chain joins TRBV16 and TRBJ2-3; no clear D gene. CDR1 is KGHSY and CDR2 is FQNENV in the germline V gene. Trimming took 4 bases from V and 11 from J, leaving 10 bases between them. The CDR3 is made up of 11 amino acids. The DNA of the CDR3 is TGTGCCAGCAGCCCGAAGGCTCAGCAGTATTTT. It yields the protein CASSPKAQQYF.

This clone has just a few counts. This chain links TRBV29-1 with TRBJ1-4; no firm D call. Germline V gives CDR1 SQVTM, CDR2 ANQGSEA. The CDR3 runs to 13 residues. Trimming left V 6 bases short and J 5 bases short, with 13 bases between. CDR3 amino acids: CSVYDWTNEKLFF. CDR3 nucleotides: TGCAGCGTCTACGACTGGACGAATGAAAAACTGTTTTTT. Together with reference TRBV29-1 and TRBJ1-4, the CDR3 gives the full variable domain: SAVISQKPSRDICQRGTSLTIQCQVDSQVTMMFWYRQQPGQSLTLIATANQGSEATYESGFVIDKFPISRPNLTFSTLTVSNMSPEDSSIYLCSVYDWTNEKLFFGSGTQLSVL.

This clone was observed a few times. The chain couples TRBV7-2 to TRBJ1-1; D may be TRBD1 (6 bases). V lost 5 bases and J 1 base, leaving 8 bases between the germline ends. The germline V gene has CDR1 SGHTA and CDR2 FQGNSA. The CDR3 is made up of 13 amino acids. CDR3 protein: CASSADRNTEAFF. Written as DNA, the CDR3 is TGTGCCAGCAGCGCGGACAGGAACACTGAAGCTTTCTTT.

This clone has just a few counts. V and J are TRBV7-2 and TRBJ1-2, with a weak D call TRBD1 (5 bases). V lost 5 bases, J lost 8 bases, and 15 bases lay in between. From germline, CDR1 is SGHTA and CDR2 FQGNSA. The length of the CDR3 is 13 residues. In DNA form, the CDR3 reads TGTGCCAGCAGCCCCCAGGGTTTAGGAGGCTACACCTTC. Amino acid sequence: CASSPQGLGGYTF.

Only a few counts were recorded for this clone. The V call is TRBV20-1, the J call TRBJ1-4; D is ambiguous. Germline CDR1 reads DFQATT; CDR2 reads SNEGSKA (reference sequence). The CDR3 totals 10 residues. Trimming pared 3 bases from V and 7 bases from J, leaving 3 bases between. CDR3 sequence: CSASPEKLFF. In DNA, the CDR3 is TGCAGTGCTAGTCCTGAAAAACTGTTTTTT.

V and J are TRBV18 and TRBJ1-1, with D perhaps matching TRBD1 (5 bases). Trimming removed 3 bases from V and 7 bases from J, with 21 bases in between. Germline CDR1 KGHSH, CDR2 LQKENI. The CDR3 is 16 amino acids. In DNA form, the CDR3 reads TGTGCCAGCTCACCCCCTTCTTCTCGGGGGGGTGGTGAAGCTTTCTTT. Translated: CASSPPSSRGGGEAFF.